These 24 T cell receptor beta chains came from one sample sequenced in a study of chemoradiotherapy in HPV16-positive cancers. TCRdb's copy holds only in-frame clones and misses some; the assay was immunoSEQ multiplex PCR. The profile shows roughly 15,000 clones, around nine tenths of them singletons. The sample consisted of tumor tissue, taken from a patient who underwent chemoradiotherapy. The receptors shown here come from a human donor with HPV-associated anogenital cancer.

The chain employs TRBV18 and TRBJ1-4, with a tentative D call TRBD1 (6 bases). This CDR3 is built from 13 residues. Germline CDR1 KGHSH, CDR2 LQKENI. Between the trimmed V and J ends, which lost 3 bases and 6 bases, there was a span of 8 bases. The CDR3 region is CASSPPGDEKLFF. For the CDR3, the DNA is TGTGCCAGCTCACCTCCAGGGGATGAAAAACTGTTTTTT.

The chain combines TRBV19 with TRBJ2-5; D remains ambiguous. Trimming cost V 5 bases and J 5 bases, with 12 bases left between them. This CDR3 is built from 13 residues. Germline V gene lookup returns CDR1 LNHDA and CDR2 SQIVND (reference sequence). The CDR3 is CASSSNHRETQYF. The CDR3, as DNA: TGTGCCAGTAGTTCGAATCACCGGGAGACCCAGTACTTC.

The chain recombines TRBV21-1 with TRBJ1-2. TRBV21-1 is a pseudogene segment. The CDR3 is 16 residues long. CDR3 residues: CASSKDPGVADYGYTF. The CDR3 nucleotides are TGTGCCAGCAGCAAAGACCCCGGGGTTGCGGACTATGGCTACACCTTC.

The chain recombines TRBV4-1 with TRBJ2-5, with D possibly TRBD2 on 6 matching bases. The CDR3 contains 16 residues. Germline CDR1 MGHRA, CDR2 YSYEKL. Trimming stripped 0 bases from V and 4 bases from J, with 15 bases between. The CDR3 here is CASSQERDVDRETQYF. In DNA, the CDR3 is TGCGCCAGCAGCCAAGAGCGGGACGTTGACCGAGAGACCCAGTACTTC.

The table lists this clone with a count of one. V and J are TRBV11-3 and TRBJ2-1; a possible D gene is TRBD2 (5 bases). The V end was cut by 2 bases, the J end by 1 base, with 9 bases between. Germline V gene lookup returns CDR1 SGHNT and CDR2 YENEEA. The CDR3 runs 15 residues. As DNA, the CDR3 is TGTGCCAGCAGCTTAATTGGACTTTCCTACAATGAGCAGTTCTTC. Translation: CASSLIGLSYNEQFF.

CDR3 bases: TGTGCCAGCAGCTCGGGACTAGCGGGAGGGTGGAGCACAGATACGCAGTATTTT. Amino acid sequence: CASSSGLAGGWSTDTQYF. The chain employs TRBV7-2 and TRBJ2-3; 16 positions agree with TRBD2. Germline CDR1 reads SGHTA; CDR2 reads FQGNSA. J lost 0 bases, V lost 4 bases, and 4 bases had no gene match. The length of the CDR3 is 18 residues.

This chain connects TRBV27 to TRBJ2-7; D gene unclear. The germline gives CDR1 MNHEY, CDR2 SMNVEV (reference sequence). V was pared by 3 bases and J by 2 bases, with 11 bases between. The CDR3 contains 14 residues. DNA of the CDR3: TGTGCCAGCAGTTTGCACCCCCCAGCCTACGAGCAGTACTTC. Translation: CASSLHPPAYEQYF.

Here the CDR3 DNA reads TGTGCCACCAGCCAGGGACAGGGGGGCCCGAATACGCAGTATTTT. It codes for CATSQGQGGPNTQYF. The V gene is TRBV15, the J gene TRBJ2-3, with 11 bases identical to TRBD1. The CDR3 is 15 residues long. The junction had 8 bases not matched to a gene; V was cut back by 5 bases and J by 7 bases. Germline CDR1 reads LNHNV; CDR2 reads YYDKDF (reference sequence).

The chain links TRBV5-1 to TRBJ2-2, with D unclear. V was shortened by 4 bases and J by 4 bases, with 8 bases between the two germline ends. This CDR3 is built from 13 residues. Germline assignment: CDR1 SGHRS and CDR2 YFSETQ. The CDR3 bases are TGCGCCAGCAGCCTCGACGCCACCGGGGAGCTGTTTTTT. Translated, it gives CASSLDATGELFF. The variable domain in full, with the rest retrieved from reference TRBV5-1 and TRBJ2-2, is KAGVTQTPRYLIKTRGQQVTLSCSPISGHRSVSWYQQTPGQGLQFLFEYFSETQRNKGNFPGRFSGRQFSNSRSEMNVSTLELGDSALYLCASSLDATGELFFGEGSRLTVL.

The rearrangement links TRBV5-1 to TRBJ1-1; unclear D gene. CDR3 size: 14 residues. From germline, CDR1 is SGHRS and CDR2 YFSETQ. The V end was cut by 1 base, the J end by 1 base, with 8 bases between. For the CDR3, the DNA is TGCGCCAGCAGCTTGTTGCCTAGGAACACTGAAGCTTTCTTT. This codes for CASSLLPRNTEAFF.

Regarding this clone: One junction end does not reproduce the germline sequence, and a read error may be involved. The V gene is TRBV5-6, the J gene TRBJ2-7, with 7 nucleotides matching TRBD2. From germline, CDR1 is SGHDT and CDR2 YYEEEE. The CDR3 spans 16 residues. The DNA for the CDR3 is TGTGCCACCAGCGTTGGGGGGGGGAGGAGCTCCTACGAGCAGTACTTC. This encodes CATSVGGGRSSYEQYF.

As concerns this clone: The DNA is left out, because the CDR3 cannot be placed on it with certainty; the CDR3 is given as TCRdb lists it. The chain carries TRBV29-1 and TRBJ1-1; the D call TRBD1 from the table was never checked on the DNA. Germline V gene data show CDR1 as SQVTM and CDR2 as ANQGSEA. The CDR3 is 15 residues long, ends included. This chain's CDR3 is CSVSGQGWTNTEAFF.

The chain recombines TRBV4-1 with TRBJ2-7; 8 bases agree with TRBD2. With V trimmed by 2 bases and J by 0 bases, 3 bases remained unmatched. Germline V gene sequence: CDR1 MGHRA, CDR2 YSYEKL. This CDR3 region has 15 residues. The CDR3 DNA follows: TGCGCCAGCAGCCAACTGCGGGAGGACTCCTACGAGCAGTACTTC. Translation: CASSQLREDSYEQYF.

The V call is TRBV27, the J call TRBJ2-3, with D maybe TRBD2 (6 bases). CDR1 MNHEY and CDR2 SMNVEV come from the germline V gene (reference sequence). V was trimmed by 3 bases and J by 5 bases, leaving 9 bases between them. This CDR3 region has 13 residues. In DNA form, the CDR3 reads TGTGCCAGCAGTTTGAGCGGGCGAGATACGCAGTATTTT. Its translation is CASSLSGRDTQYF.

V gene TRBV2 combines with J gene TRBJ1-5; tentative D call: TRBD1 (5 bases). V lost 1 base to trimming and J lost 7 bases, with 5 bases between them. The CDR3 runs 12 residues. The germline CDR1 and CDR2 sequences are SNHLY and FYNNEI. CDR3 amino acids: CASSEGDQPQHF. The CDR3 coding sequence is TGTGCCAGCAGTGAAGGGGACCAGCCCCAGCATTTT.

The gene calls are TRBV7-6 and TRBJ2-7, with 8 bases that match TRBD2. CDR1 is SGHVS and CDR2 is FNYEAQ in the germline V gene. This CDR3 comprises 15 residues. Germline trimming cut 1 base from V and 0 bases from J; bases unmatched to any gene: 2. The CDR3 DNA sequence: TGTGCCAGCAGCTTAGAGGGGACTAGCTCCTACGAGCAGTACTTC. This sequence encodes CASSLEGTSSYEQYF.

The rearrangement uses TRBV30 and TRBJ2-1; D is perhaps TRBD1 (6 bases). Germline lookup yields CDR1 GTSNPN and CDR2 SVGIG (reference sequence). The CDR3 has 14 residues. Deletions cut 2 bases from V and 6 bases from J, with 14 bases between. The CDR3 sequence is CAWSSLGAFNEQFF. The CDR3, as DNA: TGTGCCTGGAGTTCCCTGGGGGCTTTCAATGAGCAGTTCTTC.

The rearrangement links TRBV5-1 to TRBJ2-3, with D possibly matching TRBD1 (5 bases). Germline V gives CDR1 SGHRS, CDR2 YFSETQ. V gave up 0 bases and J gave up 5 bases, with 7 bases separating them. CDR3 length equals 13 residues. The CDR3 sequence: CASSLAQEDTQYF. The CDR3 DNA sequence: TGCGCCAGCAGCTTGGCACAGGAAGATACGCAGTATTTT.

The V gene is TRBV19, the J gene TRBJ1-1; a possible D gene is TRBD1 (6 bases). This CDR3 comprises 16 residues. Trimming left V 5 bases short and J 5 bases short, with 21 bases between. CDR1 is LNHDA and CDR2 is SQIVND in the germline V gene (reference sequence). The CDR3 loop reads CASSARGKWGRTEAFF. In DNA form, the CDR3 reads TGTGCCAGTAGTGCCAGGGGTAAATGGGGAAGGACTGAAGCTTTCTTT.

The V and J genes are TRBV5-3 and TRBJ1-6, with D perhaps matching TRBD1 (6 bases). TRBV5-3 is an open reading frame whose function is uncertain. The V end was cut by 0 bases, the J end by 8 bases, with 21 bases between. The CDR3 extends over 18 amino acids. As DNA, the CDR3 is TGTGCCAGAAGCTTGGGGGTCAAAGGGGGGCGCTGGGATTCACCCCTCCACTTT. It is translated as CARSLGVKGGRWDSPLHF.

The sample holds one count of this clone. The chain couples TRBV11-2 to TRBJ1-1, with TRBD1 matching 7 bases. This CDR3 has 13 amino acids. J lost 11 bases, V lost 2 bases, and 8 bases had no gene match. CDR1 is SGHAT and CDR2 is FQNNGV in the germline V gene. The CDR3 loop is CASSLQGGVGAFF. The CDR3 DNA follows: TGTGCCAGCAGCTTACAGGGGGGAGTTGGGGCTTTCTTT. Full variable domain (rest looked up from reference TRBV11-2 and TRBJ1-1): EAGVAQSPRYKIIEKRQSVAFWCNPISGHATLYWYQQILGQGPKLLIQFQNNGVVDDSQLPKDRFSAERLKGVDSTLKIQPAKLEDSAVYLCASSLQGGVGAFFGQGTRLTVV.

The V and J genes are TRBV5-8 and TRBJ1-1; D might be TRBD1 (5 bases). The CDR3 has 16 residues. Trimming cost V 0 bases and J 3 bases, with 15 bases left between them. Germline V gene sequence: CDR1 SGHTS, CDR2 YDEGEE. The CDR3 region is CASSLGRAGWDTEAFF. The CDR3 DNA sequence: TGTGCCAGCAGCTTGGGCAGGGCCGGTTGGGACACTGAAGCTTTCTTT.

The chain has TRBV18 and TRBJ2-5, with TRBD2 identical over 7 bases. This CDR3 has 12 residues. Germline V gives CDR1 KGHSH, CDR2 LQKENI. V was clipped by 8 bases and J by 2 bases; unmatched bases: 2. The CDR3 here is CASREGQETQYF. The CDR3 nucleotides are TGTGCCAGCAGGGAGGGACAAGAGACCCAGTACTTC.

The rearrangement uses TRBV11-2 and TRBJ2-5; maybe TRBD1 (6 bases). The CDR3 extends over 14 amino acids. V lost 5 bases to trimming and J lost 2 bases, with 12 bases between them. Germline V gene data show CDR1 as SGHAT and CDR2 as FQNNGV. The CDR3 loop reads CASSPGHLQETQYF. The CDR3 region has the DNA TGTGCCAGCAGCCCGGGACACCTACAAGAGACCCAGTACTTC.